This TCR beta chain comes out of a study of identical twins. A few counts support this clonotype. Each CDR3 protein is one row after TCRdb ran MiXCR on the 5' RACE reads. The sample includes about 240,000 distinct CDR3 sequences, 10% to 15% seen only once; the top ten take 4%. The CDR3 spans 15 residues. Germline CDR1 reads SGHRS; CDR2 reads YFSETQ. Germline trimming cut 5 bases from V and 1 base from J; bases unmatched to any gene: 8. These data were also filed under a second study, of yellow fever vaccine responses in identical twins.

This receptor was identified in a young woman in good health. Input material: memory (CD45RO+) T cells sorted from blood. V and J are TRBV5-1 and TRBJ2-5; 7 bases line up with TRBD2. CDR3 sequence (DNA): TGCGCCAGCAGAGAATTAAGCGGGGCCCAAGAGACCCAGTACTTC. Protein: CASRELSGAQETQYF.